The next 29 T cell receptor beta chains were all read from a single sample in a study of shared clonotypes between healthy human individuals. Assay: immunoSEQ multiplex PCR; the TCRdb copy retains only in-frame clones and omits some. The table records about 980,000 clones, about three quarters of them present only once. Material: memory CD4+ T cells sorted from blood. Subset here: CD45RA-negative fraction. The receptors shown here come from a man aged 18 to 30 in good health.

As to this clone: Other nucleotide sequences from this sample produce the same CDR3. CDR3 region: CASSLEASGRETQYF. DNA of the CDR3: TGTGCCAGCAGCTTGGAAGCTAGCGGGAGAGAGACCCAGTACTTC. The chain recombines TRBV5-5 with TRBJ2-5; the match to TRBD2 covers 10 bases. There are 15 residues in the CDR3. CDR1 and CDR2 from the germline V gene are SGHKS and YYEKEE (reference sequence). V shed 0 bases and J 4 bases; nucleotides not matched to a gene: 3.

This clone turned up a few times. V and J are TRBV27 and TRBJ1-6; TRBD1 matches 8 bases. Germline V gene data show CDR1 as MNHEY and CDR2 as SMNVEV (reference sequence). V dropped 2 bases and J dropped 6; count of bases not matched to a gene: 3. CDR3 length: 15 amino acids. CDR3 DNA: TGTGCCAGCAGTTTAATGACAGGGGTTAATTCACCCCTCCACTTT. The encoded protein is CASSLMTGVNSPLHF.

CDR3 bases: TGTGCCAGTAGTAAACACTCGAACACTGAAGCTTTCTTT. Translation gives CASSKHSNTEAFF. The chain employs TRBV19 and TRBJ1-1; no reliable D call. The CDR3 covers 13 residues. CDR1 is LNHDA, CDR2 SQIVND, per germline (reference sequence). V lost 4 bases, J lost 1 base, and 7 bases lay in between.

The chain uses TRBV11-2 and TRBJ1-1, with D unresolved. This CDR3 has 16 amino acids. The V and J ends lost 0 bases and 10 bases respectively, with 21 bases between them. CDR1 and CDR2 (germline): SGHAT, FQNNGV. The CDR3 DNA sequence: TGTGCCAGCAGCTTAGATGGTGGCAGATTGTCATTCCTAGCTTTCTTT. Translating gives CASSLDGGRLSFLAFF.

The chain recombines TRBV15 with TRBJ2-2, with D perhaps TRBD1 (5 bases). V was clipped by 0 bases and J by 7 bases, with 12 bases between them. The CDR3 is 15 residues long. The germline gives CDR1 LNHNV, CDR2 YYDKDF (reference sequence). The CDR3 nucleotides read TGTGCCACCAGCAGAGATCTGGTAGGGGTCGGGGAGCTGTTTTTT. Translated, it gives CATSRDLVGVGELFF.

The rearrangement links TRBV16 to TRBJ2-7; 8 bases are a match to TRBD2. The ends lost 4 bases at V and 0 bases at J; junction bases unmatched: 11. Germline-derived CDR1 and CDR2 are KGHSY and FQNENV. This CDR3 spans 17 amino acids. The CDR3 protein is CASSPRIAGHLSYEQYF. The CDR3 bases are TGTGCCAGCAGCCCACGCATAGCGGGGCACCTCTCCTACGAGCAGTACTTC.

The V gene is TRBV5-5, the J gene TRBJ1-2; a weak D match, TRBD1 (5 bases). This CDR3 has 13 amino acids. CDR1 is SGHKS, CDR2 YYEKEE, per germline (reference sequence). With 5 bases removed from V and 5 bases from J, the gap between germline ends came to 13 bases. In DNA form, the CDR3 reads TGTGCCAGCAGTAATGACGAGGGGTATGGCTACACCTTC. This sequence encodes CASSNDEGYGYTF.

The genes are TRBV18 and TRBJ2-1; the match to TRBD2 covers 12 bases. Trimming took 6 bases from V and 7 from J; bases not matched to a gene: 10. Germline loops: CDR1 KGHSH, CDR2 LQKENI. The CDR3 runs to 16 residues. The CDR3 DNA reads as TGTGCCAGCTCGCGGGTTAGACTAGCGGGAGAGAATGAGCAGTTCTTC. Translation gives CASSRVRLAGENEQFF.

V usage is TRBV7-9 and J usage is TRBJ2-7, with D tentatively TRBD1 or TRBD2 (6 bases each). Germline V gives CDR1 SEHNR, CDR2 FQNEAQ (reference sequence). The CDR3 length is 14 residues. The ends were cut back, 5 bases at V and 0 bases at J, with 11 bases in the middle. CDR3 sequence: CASSREGGSYEQYF. Here the CDR3 DNA reads TGTGCCAGCAGCCGAGAGGGGGGCTCCTACGAGCAGTACTTC.

J is TRBJ2-3 and V is TRBV5-1; 8 positions agree with TRBD1. The CDR3 runs to 15 residues. CDR1 and CDR2 from the germline V gene are SGHRS and YFSETQ. The junction had 3 bases not matched to a gene; V was cut back by 0 bases and J by 3 bases. CDR3 region: CASSLATGVTDTQYF. The CDR3 DNA reads TGCGCCAGCAGCTTGGCGACAGGGGTTACAGATACGCAGTATTTT.

This clone was seen once. The V and J genes are TRBV5-6 and TRBJ2-1; 12 bases align to TRBD2. The V and J ends lost 4 bases and 7 bases, in that order; junction bases with no gene match: 12. CDR1 SGHDT and CDR2 YYEEEE come from the germline V gene. There are 17 residues in the CDR3. The CDR3 loop is CASSPSSGRASGNEQFF. CDR3 sequence (DNA): TGTGCCAGCAGCCCGTCTAGCGGGAGGGCCTCAGGAAATGAGCAGTTCTTC.

This clone showed up just a few times. This sequence joins TRBV4-1 and TRBJ2-7; 12 bases align to TRBD2. The trim removed 0 bases at V and 6 bases at J, leaving 6 bases unmatched. From germline, CDR1 is MGHRA and CDR2 YSYEKL. CDR3 length equals 16 residues. The CDR3 here is CASSQEAGTSGREQYF. CDR3 nucleotide sequence: TGCGCCAGCAGCCAAGAGGCCGGGACTAGCGGGCGCGAGCAGTACTTC.

The chain recombines TRBV2 with TRBJ2-4; TRBD1 matches 8 bases. Germline lookup yields CDR1 SNHLY and CDR2 FYNNEI. Trimming took 8 bases from V and 7 from J; bases not matched to a gene: 13. The CDR3 spans 15 residues. CDR3: CASGAGQGILNIQYF. The CDR3 region has the DNA TGTGCCAGCGGTGCCGGACAGGGCATTTTGAACATTCAGTACTTC.

The chain uses TRBV6-5 and TRBJ2-7; TRBD1 matches 11 bases. Germline CDR1 and CDR2: MNHEY and SVGAGI. With 6 bases clipped from V and 9 bases from J, the junction kept 1 base outside the gene matches. This CDR3 has 11 residues. The CDR3 spells CASSGTGGQYF. The CDR3 DNA reads TGTGCCAGCAGCGGGACAGGGGGGCAGTACTTC.

The chain links TRBV19 to TRBJ1-1, with D unclear. CDR3 length: 14 amino acids. V dropped 6 bases and J dropped 6 bases, with 17 bases sitting between them. Germline CDR1 LNHDA, CDR2 SQIVND (reference sequence). CDR3 bases: TGTGCCAGTAGCCCGGGAGCCCCTGGGGCTGAAGCTTTCTTT. It codes for CASSPGAPGAEAFF.

This clone was counted a few times. V gene TRBV6-1 combines with J gene TRBJ2-4, with D possibly TRBD2 on 6 matching bases. The CDR3 spans 19 residues. Germline assignment: CDR1 MNHNS and CDR2 SASEGT. Between the trimmed V and J ends, which lost 2 bases and 3 bases, there was a span of 23 bases. The CDR3 sequence is CASSERIGVDGGNKNIQYF. The CDR3 DNA reads TGTGCCAGCAGTGAACGTATTGGAGTTGATGGAGGGAACAAAAACATTCAGTACTTC.

The V and J genes are TRBV11-2 and TRBJ1-1, with D unclear. V dropped 3 bases and J dropped 12 bases, with 14 bases sitting between them. The germline gives CDR1 SGHAT, CDR2 FQNNGV. The CDR3 contains 12 residues. The CDR3 region has the DNA TGTGCCAGCAGCTTGGCCGGAGGAGGAACTTTCTTT. This encodes CASSLAGGGTFF.

The chain links TRBV9 to TRBJ2-7; D might be TRBD1 (6 bases). Germline-derived CDR1 and CDR2 are SGDLS and YYNGEE. This CDR3 contains 14 residues. The V and J ends lost 4 bases and 1 base respectively, with 12 bases between them. The CDR3 DNA reads TGTGCCAGCAGCCTACAGGGTCTTTCCTACGAGCAGTACTTC. It yields the protein CASSLQGLSYEQYF.

The chain combines TRBV27 with TRBJ2-2; 7 positions match TRBD2. Germline V lookup: CDR1 MNHEY, CDR2 SMNVEV (reference sequence). The CDR3 has 14 amino acids. V gave up 1 base and J gave up 7 bases; unmatched junction bases: 3. In nucleotides, the CDR3 is TGTGCCAGCAGTTTATTAGCGGGTAACGGGGAGCTGTTTTTT. Translation: CASSLLAGNGELFF.

Points on this clone: Other nucleotide sequences in the sample specify the same CDR3. V usage is TRBV10-3 and J usage is TRBJ1-1; TRBD1 is a possible D gene (6 bases). Germline CDR1 and CDR2: ENHRY and SYGVKD. This CDR3 contains 14 residues. Trimming removed 4 bases at V and 1 base at J, with 10 bases between. Here the CDR3 reads CAISVGGANTEAFF. The CDR3 DNA is TGTGCCATCAGTGTAGGGGGGGCGAACACTGAAGCTTTCTTT.

The chain recombines TRBV19 with TRBJ2-4; D not resolved. The V end lost 8 bases, the J end lost 0 bases, and 14 bases lay between the germline ends. Germline lookup yields CDR1 LNHDA and CDR2 SQIVND (reference sequence). The CDR3 length is 15 residues. This CDR3 reads CASAENRVAKNIQYF. CDR3 in DNA: TGTGCCAGTGCCGAGAACCGAGTAGCCAAAAACATTCAGTACTTC.

This clone was counted once. V and J are TRBV27 and TRBJ1-5; D unclear. Germline-derived CDR1 and CDR2 are MNHEY and SMNVEV (reference sequence). The CDR3 totals 14 residues. V shed 7 bases and J shed 2 bases, with 12 bases lying between them. The CDR3 DNA sequence: TGTGCCAGCACGGCTCGAGGCGGCAATCAGCCCCAGCATTTT. As protein: CASTARGGNQPQHF.

The gene calls are TRBV30 and TRBJ2-1, with D possibly TRBD2 on 5 matching bases. The ends were cut back, 0 bases at V and 6 bases at J, with 12 bases in the middle. Germline assignment: CDR1 GTSNPN and CDR2 SVGIG (reference sequence). The length of the CDR3 is 14 residues. The CDR3 region has the DNA TGTGCCTGGAGTGTATTCCCCGGGATCAATGAGCAGTTCTTC. This encodes CAWSVFPGINEQFF.

The J gene is TRBJ1-1, the V gene TRBV9; D remains unclear. The germline V gene has CDR1 SGDLS and CDR2 YYNGEE. V was trimmed by 0 bases and J by 4 bases, leaving 13 bases between them. The CDR3 is made up of 15 amino acids. The CDR3 nucleotides are TGTGCCAGCAGCGTAGATGGGTCGGGTCCCACTGAAGCTTTCTTT. It yields the protein CASSVDGSGPTEAFF. Together with reference TRBV9 and TRBJ1-1, the CDR3 gives the full variable domain: DSGVTQTPKHLITATGQRVTLRCSPRSGDLSVYWYQQSLDQGLQFLIQYYNGEERAKGNILERFSAQQFPDLHSELNLSSLELGDSALYFCASSVDGSGPTEAFFGQGTRLTVV.

The chain has TRBV6-1 and TRBJ1-2, with D perhaps TRBD1 (5 bases). The CDR3 is 13 amino acids. The V and J ends lost 6 bases and 6 bases respectively, with 14 bases between them. Germline CDR1 MNHNS, CDR2 SASEGT. The CDR3 nucleotides are TGTGCCAGCAGAAGGGACGGTCGGGATGGCTACACCTTC. Residues: CASRRDGRDGYTF.

CDR3 nucleotides: TGCGCCAATAGACTCGGAGATACGCAGTATTTT. Translated, it gives CANRLGDTQYF. The chain is built from TRBV10-1 and TRBJ2-3; no clear D. Per germline, CDR1 WNHNN and CDR2 SYGVQD (reference sequence). The CDR3 has 11 residues. Trimming stripped 10 bases from V and 5 bases from J, with 10 bases between.

This clone appeared once. The V call is TRBV6-1, the J call TRBJ1-5, with a possible D match to TRBD1 (6 bases). The CDR3 sequence is 14 residues long. V lost 8 bases and J lost 0, with 11 bases in between. Germline CDR1 is MNHNS and CDR2 is SASEGT. The CDR3 coding sequence is TGTGCCAGCGTACAGGGTCATAGCAATCAGCCCCAGCATTTT. This sequence encodes CASVQGHSNQPQHF.

V usage is TRBV11-2 and J usage is TRBJ2-7; perhaps TRBD2 as D (6 bases). The CDR3 has 14 amino acids. Germline loops: CDR1 SGHAT, CDR2 FQNNGV. V lost 3 bases to trimming and J lost 7 bases, with 16 bases between them. The CDR3 reads CASSFSGPSGEQYF. CDR3 coding DNA: TGTGCCAGCAGCTTCTCGGGACCAAGCGGGGAGCAGTACTTC.

The chain links TRBV5-5 to TRBJ1-2; D perhaps matches TRBD1 (5 bases). Trimming removed 0 bases from V and 4 bases from J, with 10 bases in between. This CDR3 has 14 residues. From germline, CDR1 is SGHKS and CDR2 YYEKEE (reference sequence). The CDR3 protein is CASSLEGVGYGYTF. CDR3 sequence (DNA): TGTGCCAGCAGCTTGGAAGGGGTCGGCTATGGCTACACCTTC.